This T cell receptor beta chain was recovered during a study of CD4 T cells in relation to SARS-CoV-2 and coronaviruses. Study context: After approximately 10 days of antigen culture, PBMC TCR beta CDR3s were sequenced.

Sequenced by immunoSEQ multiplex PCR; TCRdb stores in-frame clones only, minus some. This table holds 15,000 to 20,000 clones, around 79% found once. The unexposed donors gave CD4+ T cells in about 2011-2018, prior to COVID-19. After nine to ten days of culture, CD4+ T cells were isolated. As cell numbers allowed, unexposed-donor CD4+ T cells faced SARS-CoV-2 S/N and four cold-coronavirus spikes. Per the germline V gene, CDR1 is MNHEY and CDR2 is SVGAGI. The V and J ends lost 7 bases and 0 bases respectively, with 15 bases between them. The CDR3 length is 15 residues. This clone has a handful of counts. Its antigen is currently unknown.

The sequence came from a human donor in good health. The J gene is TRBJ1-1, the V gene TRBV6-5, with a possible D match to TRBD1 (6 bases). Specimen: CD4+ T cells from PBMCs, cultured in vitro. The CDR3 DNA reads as TGTGCCAGCACCTCCGGGACAAGGCTGAACACTGAAGCTTTCTTT. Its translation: CASTSGTRLNTEAFF.